The sequence of this T cell receptor beta chain was determined in a study of T cells expressing NK-cell markers (dated by TCRdb to 2020 to 2021). About the investigation overall: Three sorted T-cell subsets (CD3+CD56+NKG2C+, CD3+CD56+NKG2C- and CD3+CD56-NKG2C+) from 8 or 9 donors had their TCR beta-chain repertoires profiled. The libraries were sequenced on Illumina HiSeq 2000/2500, MiSeq or NextSeq, producing 2 x 150 bp reads. Among the eight sequenced donors, seven were HCMV-seropositive and one was HCMV-seronegative. Randomly selected healthy volunteers, three men and five women, were used as the eight sequenced donors. Study-wide conclusions, independent of this receptor: In six donors, the dominant CD3+CD56+NKG2C+ clonotypes were among the top 10 CD8+ clonotypes and accounted for about 1.0-7.5% of CD8+ T cells. Those dominant clonotypes were again the most abundant among CD3+CD56-NKG2C+ cells in a handful of donors, at roughly 25-60.1%. Whether the expanded NKG2C-expressing T cell clones were specific for HCMV antigens was left unclear.

The CDR3 runs 13 residues from the cysteine to the phenylalanine. DNA for this receptor is not on file. The germline V gene specifies KGHSH as CDR1 and LQKENI as CDR2. Turning to this clonotype: Its antigen remains undetermined.

To determine HCMV serostatus, a commercial ELISA kit was used to detect HCMV-specific IgG in serum. Peripheral blood mononuclear cells were isolated from blood by Ficoll density gradient centrifugation. Sequencer: Illumina HiSeq 2000. TCR beta cDNA libraries were made by 5'RACE template switching that added a universal primer site and unique molecular identifiers. Synthesis of cDNA was primed from the TCR beta constant segment and was followed by two consecutive PCR amplification steps. The authors processed their data as follows. MIGEC handled demultiplexing of the reads and grouping by UMI, while MiTCR was used to assemble and quantify clonotypes. Only TCR cDNA sequences supported by at least two reads were kept to exclude erroneous sequences. The tcR package was used for downstream repertoire analysis, and clonotypes were matched across fractions by CDR3 nucleotide sequence plus V segment. VDJmatch was used to annotate antigen specificity against VDJdb, with one amino acid substitution in CDR3 permitted. TCRdb reprocessed the raw reads; every CDR3 protein sequence is a single record, and DNA is not supplied. Here the V and J calls rest on TCRdb's processing, not on the authors' analysis. This sample's table carries some 460,000 distinct CDR3 sequences. The ten largest make up roughly 1.4% of the sample.

The specimen was blood T cells: a sorted CD56 or NKG2C T cell subset, CD4+ or CD8+ T cells, or bulk PBMC T cells (not recorded which). Recombination connected TRBV18 to TRBJ1-2. This TCR derives from a woman aged 45 to 65 in good health. Donor details come from another sample of the same person, matched by shared clones. CDR3 region: CASSPVVRDGYTF.